The sequence of this T cell receptor beta chain was determined in a study of blood T cell repertoires in COVID-19. The CDR3 loop spans 14 amino acids. The germline V gene encodes CDR1 LGHDT and CDR2 YNNKEL (reference sequence). V lost 7 bases and J lost 7; bases outside the gene matches: 8. This clone occurred a few times. Generated by immunoSEQ multiplex PCR, the TCRdb table keeps only in-frame clones and is missing some. The repertoire holds approximately 230,000 clones, with 88% as singletons. Sample: peripheral blood. The V call is TRBV3-1 (or the pseudogene TRBV3-2), the J call TRBJ2-7; 12 positions match TRBD2. This clonotype was obtained from a woman aged 40 to 55 who had recovered from COVID-19. CDR3 bases: TGTGCCAGCACCCGGACTAGCGGGGTGGGGGAGCAGTACTTC. It yields the protein CASTRTSGVGEQYF.